Below, 5 T cell receptor beta chains from the same sample are listed, as sequenced in a study of shared clonotypes between healthy human individuals. Method: immunoSEQ multiplex PCR; TCRdb's copy keeps in-frame clones and lacks some. The sample has approximately 980,000 clones, 70% to 85% seen once. Sequencing input: memory CD4+ T cells sorted from blood. The subset here: CD45RA-negative fraction. The receptors derive from a man between 18 and 29 years old in good health.

V usage is TRBV6-6 and J usage is TRBJ2-7; the D gene could be TRBD1 or TRBD2 (5 bases each). The V end lost 8 bases, the J end lost 2 bases, and 10 bases lay between the germline ends. This CDR3 contains 12 residues. The germline CDR1 and CDR2 sequences are MNHNY and SVGAGI (reference sequence). Here the CDR3 DNA reads TGTGCCAGCCGAGGGGCTACCTACGAGCAGTACTTC. It yields the protein CASRGATYEQYF.

This rearrangement joins TRBV5-1 to TRBJ2-6; 10 bases match TRBD1. V dropped 2 bases and J dropped 2; count of bases not matched to a gene: 4. CDR1 and CDR2 from the germline V gene are SGHRS and YFSETQ. This CDR3 is 17 amino acids long. CDR3: CASSLETGGPGANVLTF. In DNA, the CDR3 is TGCGCCAGCAGCTTAGAGACAGGGGGCCCTGGGGCCAACGTCCTGACTTTC.

This clone came up a few times. The chain combines TRBV2 with TRBJ2-5; TRBD2 matches at 14 bases. The CDR3 spans 12 residues. V lost 11 bases and J lost 9; bases outside the gene matches: 5. Germline V gene sequence: CDR1 SNHLY, CDR2 FYNNEI. The CDR3 sequence is CASGLAGAPQYF. The CDR3 nucleotides are TGTGCCTCGGGACTAGCGGGAGCCCCCCAGTACTTC.

The rearrangement joins TRBV4-1 to TRBJ2-4, with 7 bases identical to TRBD2. With V trimmed by 0 bases and J by 3 bases, 2 bases remained unmatched. The CDR3 length is 15 residues. Germline CDR1 MGHRA, CDR2 YSYEKL. CDR3 sequence: CASSQDRDYKNIQYF. The DNA of the CDR3 is TGCGCCAGCAGCCAAGACCGGGACTACAAAAACATTCAGTACTTC.

Concerning this clone: This CDR3 is also generated by other DNA sequences in the sample. The chain uses TRBV5-1 and TRBJ2-5; TRBD1 matches at 9 bases. J lost 2 bases, V lost 4 bases, and 3 bases had no gene match. This CDR3 is 14 amino acids long. The germline gives CDR1 SGHRS, CDR2 YFSETQ. The CDR3, as DNA: TGCGCCAGCAGCCTCGGACAGGGGCAAGAGACCCAGTACTTC. It encodes CASSLGQGQETQYF.